This is a list of T cell receptor beta chains from one sample in a study of blood T cell repertoires in COVID-19. Sequenced by immunoSEQ multiplex PCR; TCRdb stores in-frame clones only, minus some. The sample carries hundreds of thousands of clones, around 90% recorded once. Specimen: peripheral blood. The source of these receptors is a woman in her forties or fifties with COVID-19, enrolled during active disease. CDR3s include the opening cysteine and the closing phenylalanine or tryptophan. Each record gives: CDR3 length, V gene, J gene, D gene, clone size, CDR3 protein, CDR3 DNA. The D gene is left open where the match is weak. Expanded clones get a size class; other rows say once, few or many, or leave the size out.

len: 17; v_gene: TRBV4-1; j_gene: TRBJ1-5; d_gene: NA; abundance: NA; CDR3aa: CASSQAPQVMGNQPQHF; CDR3nt: TGCGCCAGCAGCCAAGCCCCCCAGGTAATGGGCAATCAGCCCCAGCATTTT
len: 13; v_gene: TRBV20-1; j_gene: TRBJ2-4; d_gene: NA; abundance: NA; CDR3aa: CSASVPVRNIQYF; CDR3nt: TGCAGTGCTAGTGTGCCAGTCCGAAACATTCAGTACTTC
len: 13; v_gene: TRBV6-5; j_gene: TRBJ1-1; d_gene: NA; abundance: NA; CDR3aa: CASSYLEGTEAFF; CDR3nt: TGTGCCAGCAGTTATTTGGAGGGCACTGAAGCTTTCTTT
len: 13; v_gene: TRBV7-6; j_gene: TRBJ1-1; d_gene: NA; abundance: NA; CDR3aa: CASSLRTGTEAFF; CDR3nt: TGTGCCAGCAGCCTGCGGACTGGGACTGAAGCTTTCTTT
len: 14; v_gene: TRBV2; j_gene: TRBJ2-5; d_gene: TRBD1; abundance: NA; CDR3aa: CASRGTGGAETQYF; CDR3nt: TGTGCCAGCAGGGGGACAGGGGGCGCAGAGACCCAGTACTTC
len: 17; v_gene: TRBV5-6; j_gene: TRBJ1-6; d_gene: NA; abundance: NA; CDR3aa: CASSLEGLDSLYSPLHF; CDR3nt: TGTGCCAGCAGCTTGGAGGGATTGGACAGCCTTTATTCACCCCTCCACTTT
len: 15; v_gene: TRBV5-4; j_gene: TRBJ2-2; d_gene: TRBD2; abundance: NA; CDR3aa: CASSLAGRHTGELFF; CDR3nt: TGTGCCAGCAGCCTAGCGGGGCGCCACACCGGGGAGCTGTTTTTT
len: 14; v_gene: TRBV28; j_gene: TRBJ2-7; d_gene: TRBD1; abundance: NA; CDR3aa: CASREGTGAYEQYF; CDR3nt: TGTGCCAGCAGGGAAGGGACAGGGGCCTACGAGCAGTACTTC
len: 14; v_gene: TRBV30; j_gene: TRBJ1-2; d_gene: NA; abundance: NA; CDR3aa: CAWSSPGGFYGYTF; CDR3nt: TGTGCCTGGAGCTCCCCGGGGGGCTTCTATGGCTACACCTTC
len: 19; v_gene: TRBV21-1; j_gene: TRBJ1-6; d_gene: NA; abundance: NA; CDR3aa: CASSPGTGAIIPGYSPLHF; CDR3nt: TGTGCCAGCAGTCCGGGGACAGGGGCCATAATCCCGGGATATTCACCCCTCCACTTT
len: 13; v_gene: TRBV29-1; j_gene: TRBJ2-1; d_gene: NA; abundance: NA; CDR3aa: CSVEGRGYNEQFF; CDR3nt: TGCAGCGTTGAAGGGCGGGGATACAATGAGCAGTTCTTC
len: 12; v_gene: TRBV11-2; j_gene: TRBJ1-2; d_gene: NA; abundance: NA; CDR3aa: CASSLSTYGYTF; CDR3nt: TGTGCCAGCAGCCTGAGTACCTATGGCTACACCTTC
len: 13; v_gene: TRBV5-8; j_gene: TRBJ1-1; d_gene: NA; abundance: NA; CDR3aa: CASSLDRDTEAFF; CDR3nt: TGTGCCAGCAGCTTAGACAGAGACACTGAAGCTTTCTTT
len: 15; v_gene: TRBV13; j_gene: TRBJ2-3; d_gene: TRBD2; abundance: NA; CDR3aa: CASSSPASGPDTQYF; CDR3nt: TGTGCCAGCAGCTCCCCGGCTAGCGGACCAGATACGCAGTATTTT
len: 16; v_gene: TRBV13; j_gene: TRBJ1-1; d_gene: NA; abundance: NA; CDR3aa: CASSLRGGGMATEAFF; CDR3nt: TGTGCCAGCAGCTTAAGGGGAGGAGGGATGGCCACTGAAGCTTTCTTT
len: 15; v_gene: TRBV18; j_gene: TRBJ2-3; d_gene: NA; abundance: NA; CDR3aa: CASSLSQVSTDTQYF; CDR3nt: TGTGCCAGCTCTCTCTCTCAGGTCAGCACAGATACGCAGTATTTT
len: 12; v_gene: TRBV29-1; j_gene: TRBJ1-1; d_gene: NA; abundance: NA; CDR3aa: CSVASTNTEAFF; CDR3nt: TGCAGCGTTGCTAGTACGAACACTGAAGCTTTCTTT
len: 16; v_gene: TRBV2; j_gene: TRBJ1-3; d_gene: NA; abundance: NA; CDR3aa: CASSEGKGTPGNTIYF; CDR3nt: TGTGCCAGCAGTGAAGGCAAGGGGACTCCTGGAAACACCATATATTTT
len: 14; v_gene: TRBV18; j_gene: TRBJ2-7; d_gene: TRBD1; abundance: NA; CDR3aa: CASSPPDRAYEQYF; CDR3nt: TGTGCCAGCTCACCACCGGACAGGGCCTACGAGCAGTACTTC
len: 15; v_gene: TRBV6-5; j_gene: TRBJ2-1; d_gene: TRBD1; abundance: NA; CDR3aa: CASTRSGQGGNEQFF; CDR3nt: TGTGCCAGCACCCGATCGGGACAGGGGGGGAATGAGCAGTTCTTC
len: 13; v_gene: TRBV11-2; j_gene: TRBJ1-2; d_gene: TRBD1; abundance: NA; CDR3aa: CASSLGTGYGYTF; CDR3nt: TGTGCCAGCAGCTTAGGGACAGGCTATGGCTACACCTTC
len: 12; v_gene: TRBV4-1; j_gene: TRBJ2-1; d_gene: NA; abundance: NA; CDR3aa: CASSHRRNEQFF; CDR3nt: TGCGCCAGCAGCCATCGGAGGAATGAGCAGTTCTTC
len: 14; v_gene: TRBV27; j_gene: TRBJ1-2; d_gene: NA; abundance: NA; CDR3aa: CASSPRDLNYGYTF; CDR3nt: TGTGCCAGCAGTCCCCGGGATTTGAACTATGGCTACACCTTC
len: 15; v_gene: TRBV29-1; j_gene: TRBJ2-7; d_gene: TRBD1; abundance: NA; CDR3aa: CSVEEGMDRVYEQYF; CDR3nt: TGCAGCGTTGAAGAAGGGATGGACAGGGTTTACGAGCAGTACTTC
len: 14; v_gene: TRBV3-1/TRBV3-2; j_gene: TRBJ1-3; d_gene: TRBD1; abundance: NA; CDR3aa: CASSQTGVGNTIYF; CDR3nt: TGTGCCAGCAGCCAAACAGGGGTAGGAAACACCATATATTTT
len: 15; v_gene: TRBV4-1; j_gene: TRBJ2-6; d_gene: NA; abundance: NA; CDR3aa: CASSQDLGGLGVLTF; CDR3nt: TGCGCCAGCAGCCAAGATCTAGGAGGGTTAGGGGTCCTGACTTTC
len: 19; v_gene: TRBV12-5; j_gene: TRBJ2-3; d_gene: TRBD1; abundance: NA; CDR3aa: CASGLVLGLGTGLTDTQYF; CDR3nt: TGTGCTAGTGGTTTGGTACTAGGACTCGGGACAGGTTTAACAGATACGCAGTATTTT
len: 15; v_gene: TRBV3-1/TRBV3-2; j_gene: TRBJ1-1; d_gene: NA; abundance: NA; CDR3aa: CASSEGYRENTEAFF; CDR3nt: TGTGCCAGCAGCGAAGGTTACAGGGAGAACACTGAAGCTTTCTTT
len: 15; v_gene: TRBV2; j_gene: TRBJ1-4; d_gene: NA; abundance: NA; CDR3aa: CASRRPQQRDEKLFF; CDR3nt: TGTGCCAGCAGAAGACCGCAGCAACGGGATGAAAAACTGTTTTTT
len: 15; v_gene: TRBV7-8; j_gene: TRBJ2-1; d_gene: NA; abundance: NA; CDR3aa: CASSPGRGPYNEQFF; CDR3nt: TGTGCCAGCAGCCCAGGCAGGGGCCCATACAATGAGCAGTTCTTC
len: 14; v_gene: TRBV30; j_gene: TRBJ2-4; d_gene: NA; abundance: once; CDR3aa: CAWRADVYRDIQYF; CDR3nt: TGTGCCTGGAGGGCGGATGTCTACCGGGACATTCAGTACTTC